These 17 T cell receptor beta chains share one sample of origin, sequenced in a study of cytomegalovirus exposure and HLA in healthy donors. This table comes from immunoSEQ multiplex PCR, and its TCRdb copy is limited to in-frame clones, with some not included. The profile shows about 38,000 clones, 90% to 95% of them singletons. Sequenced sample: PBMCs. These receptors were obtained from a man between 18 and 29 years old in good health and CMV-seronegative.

The CDR3 nucleotides are TGTGCCAGCAGTTACTCGGAGTCCGGGACAGGGGTTTGGAAGCTGTTTTTT. Amino acid sequence: CASSYSESGTGVWKLFF. The chain carries TRBV6-8 and TRBJ2-2; TRBD1 aligns across 10 bases. Germline CDR1 reads MNHGY; CDR2 reads SAAAGT. This CDR3 comprises 17 residues. J was trimmed by 12 bases and V by 0 bases; bases with no gene match: 13.

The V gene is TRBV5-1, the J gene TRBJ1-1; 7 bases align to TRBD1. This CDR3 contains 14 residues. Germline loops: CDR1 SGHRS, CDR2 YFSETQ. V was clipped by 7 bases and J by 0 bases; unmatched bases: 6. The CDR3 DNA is TGCGCCAGCTGCAGGGGGATCATGAACACTGAAGCTTTCTTT. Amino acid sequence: CASCRGIMNTEAFF.

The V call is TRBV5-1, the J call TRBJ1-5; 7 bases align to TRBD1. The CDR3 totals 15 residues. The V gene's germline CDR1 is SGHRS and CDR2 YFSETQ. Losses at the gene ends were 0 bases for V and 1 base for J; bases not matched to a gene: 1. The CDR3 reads CASSLDRGSNQPQHF. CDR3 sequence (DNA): TGCGCCAGCAGCTTGGACAGGGGCAGCAATCAGCCCCAGCATTTT.

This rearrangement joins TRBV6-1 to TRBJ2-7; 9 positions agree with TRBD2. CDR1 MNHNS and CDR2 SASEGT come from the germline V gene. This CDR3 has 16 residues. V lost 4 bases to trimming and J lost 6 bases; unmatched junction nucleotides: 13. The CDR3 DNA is TGTGCCAGCAGTGGGGGCAGCGGGGGGAGTTTTGGCGAGCAGTACTTC. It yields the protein CASSGGSGGSFGEQYF.

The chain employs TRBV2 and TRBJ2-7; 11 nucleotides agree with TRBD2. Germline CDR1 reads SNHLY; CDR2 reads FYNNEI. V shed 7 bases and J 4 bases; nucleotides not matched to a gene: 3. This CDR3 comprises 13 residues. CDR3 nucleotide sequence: TGTGCCAGCAACCTAGCGGGGGGTTACGAGCAGTACTTC. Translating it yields CASNLAGGYEQYF.

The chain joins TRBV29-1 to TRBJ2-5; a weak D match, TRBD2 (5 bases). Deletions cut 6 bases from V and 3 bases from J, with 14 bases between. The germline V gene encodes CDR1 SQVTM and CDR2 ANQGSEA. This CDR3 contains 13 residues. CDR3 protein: CSVRRLAEETQYF. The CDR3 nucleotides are TGCAGCGTGAGGCGGCTAGCAGAAGAGACCCAGTACTTC.

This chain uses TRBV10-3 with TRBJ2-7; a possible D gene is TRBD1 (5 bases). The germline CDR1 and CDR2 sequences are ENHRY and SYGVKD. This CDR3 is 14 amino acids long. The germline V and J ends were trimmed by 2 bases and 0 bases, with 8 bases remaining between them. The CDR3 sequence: CAISERQSSYEQYF. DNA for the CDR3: TGTGCCATCAGTGAGAGACAGAGCTCCTACGAGCAGTACTTC.

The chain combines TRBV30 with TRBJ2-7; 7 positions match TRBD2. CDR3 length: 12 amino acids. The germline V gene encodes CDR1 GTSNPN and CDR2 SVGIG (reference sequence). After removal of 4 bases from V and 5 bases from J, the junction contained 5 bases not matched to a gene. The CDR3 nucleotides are TGTGCCTGGACCATTACTAGCGACGAGCAGTACTTC. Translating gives CAWTITSDEQYF.

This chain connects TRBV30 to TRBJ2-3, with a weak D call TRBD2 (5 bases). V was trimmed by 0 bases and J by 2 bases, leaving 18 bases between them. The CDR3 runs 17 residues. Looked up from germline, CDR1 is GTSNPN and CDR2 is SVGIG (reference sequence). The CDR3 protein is CAWSVLVTIGDTDTQYF. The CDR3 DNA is TGTGCCTGGAGTGTACTTGTGACTATTGGAGACACAGATACGCAGTATTTT.

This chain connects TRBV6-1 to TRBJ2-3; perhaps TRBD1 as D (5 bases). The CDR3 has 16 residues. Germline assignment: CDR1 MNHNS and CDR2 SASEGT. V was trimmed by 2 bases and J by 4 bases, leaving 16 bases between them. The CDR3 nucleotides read TGTGCCAGCAGTGAAACCCCAGCCAGGGCCTCAGATACGCAGTATTTT. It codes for CASSETPARASDTQYF.

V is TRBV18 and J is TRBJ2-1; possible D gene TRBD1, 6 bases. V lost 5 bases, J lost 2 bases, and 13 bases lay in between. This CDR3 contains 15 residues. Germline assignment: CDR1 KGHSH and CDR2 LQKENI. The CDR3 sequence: CASSSRQETYNEQFF. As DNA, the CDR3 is TGTGCCAGCTCATCCCGACAGGAGACCTACAATGAGCAGTTCTTC.

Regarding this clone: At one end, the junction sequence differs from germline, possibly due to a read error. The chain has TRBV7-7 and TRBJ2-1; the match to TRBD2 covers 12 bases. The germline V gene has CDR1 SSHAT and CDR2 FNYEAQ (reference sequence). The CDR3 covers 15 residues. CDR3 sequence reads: CASSPGLAGLGEQFF. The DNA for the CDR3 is TGTGCTAGCAGCCCCGGACTAGCGGGATTAGGAGAGCAGTTCTTC.

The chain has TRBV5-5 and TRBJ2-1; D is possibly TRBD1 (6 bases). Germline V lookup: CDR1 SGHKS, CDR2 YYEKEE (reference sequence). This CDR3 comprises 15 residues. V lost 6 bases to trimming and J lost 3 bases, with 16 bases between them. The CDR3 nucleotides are TGTGCCAGCACCCCTGGGGGCGGAATCTACAATGAGCAGTTCTTC. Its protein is CASTPGGGIYNEQFF.

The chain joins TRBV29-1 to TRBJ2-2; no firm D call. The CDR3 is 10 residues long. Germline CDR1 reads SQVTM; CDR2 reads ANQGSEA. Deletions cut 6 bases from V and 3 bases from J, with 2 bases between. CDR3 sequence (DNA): TGCAGCGTCGACACCGGGGAGCTGTTTTTT. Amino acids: CSVDTGELFF.

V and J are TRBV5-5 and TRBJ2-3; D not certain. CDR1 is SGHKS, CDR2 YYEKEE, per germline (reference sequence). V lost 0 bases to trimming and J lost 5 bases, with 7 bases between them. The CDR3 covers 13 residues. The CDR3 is CASSLGQVDTQYF. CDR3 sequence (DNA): TGTGCCAGCAGCTTGGGCCAGGTAGATACGCAGTATTTT.

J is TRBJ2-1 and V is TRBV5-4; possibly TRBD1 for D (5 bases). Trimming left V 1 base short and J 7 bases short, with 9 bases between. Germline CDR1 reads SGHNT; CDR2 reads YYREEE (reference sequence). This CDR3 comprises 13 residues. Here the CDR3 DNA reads TGTGCCAGCAGCTTGACAGGTTCAAATGAGCAGTTCTTC. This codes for CASSLTGSNEQFF.

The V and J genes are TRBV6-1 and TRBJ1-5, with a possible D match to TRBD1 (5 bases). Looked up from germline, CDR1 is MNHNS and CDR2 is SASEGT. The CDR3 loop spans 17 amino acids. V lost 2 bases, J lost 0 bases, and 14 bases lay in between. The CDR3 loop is CASSESSARVSNQPQHF. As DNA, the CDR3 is TGTGCCAGCAGTGAATCCTCGGCCAGGGTTAGCAATCAGCCCCAGCATTTT.